These T cell receptor beta chains were read from a single sample in a study of T cell changes during pregnancy in multiple sclerosis. TCRdb keeps only in-frame clones here, not all; method: immunoSEQ multiplex PCR. Found here are more than 90,000 clones, 75% to 95% of them singletons; the top ten hold over 3%. Sequences were derived from peripheral blood, sampled in the second trimester of pregnancy. The receptors originated from a female donor with multiple sclerosis, enrolled in a pregnancy study. CDR3s include the opening cysteine and the closing phenylalanine or tryptophan. Each record gives: J gene, V gene, D gene, clone size, CDR3 DNA, CDR3 protein. The D gene is left open where the match is weak. Clone size is given for some rows only: seen once, a few or many times, or a class if the clone is expanded.

TRBJ2-1,TRBV19,-,-,TGTGCCAGTAGTCCCCAGGGTAGCTCCTACAATGAGCAGTTCTTC,CASSPQGSSYNEQFF
TRBJ2-7,TRBV28,-,once,TGTGCCAGCAGTTTTCTTGACACCAACTACGAGCAGTACTTC,CASSFLDTNYEQYF
TRBJ1-1,TRBV30,-,-,TGTGCCTGGGCGGGGGGCGGCACTGAAGCTTTCTTT,CAWAGGGTEAFF
TRBJ1-2,TRBV27,TRBD1,-,TGTGCCAGCACCACCCTTGACGCCGGGACAGGGCACTATGGCTACACCTTC,CASTTLDAGTGHYGYTF
TRBJ2-5,TRBV5-1,-,once,TGCGCCAGCAGCTCCGACCCCCCACAGGTCCCTGGGGAGACCCAGTACTTC,CASSSDPPQVPGETQYF
TRBJ2-1,TRBV4-1,TRBD1,-,TGCGCCAGCAGCCAAGAGATCCCTCAGGGGGCATACTACAATGAGCAGTTCTTC,CASSQEIPQGAYYNEQFF
TRBJ1-2,TRBV28,-,-,TGTGCCAGCAGTATGGGGGGAAGCGGTGGGTATGGCTACACCTTC,CASSMGGSGGYGYTF
TRBJ2-1,TRBV5-4,TRBD1,once,TGTGCCAGCAGCTTGGCAAACAGGGGCTCCTACAATGAGCAGTTCTTC,CASSLANRGSYNEQFF
TRBJ2-1,TRBV5-8,TRBD2,-,TGTGCCAGCAGCCCACGCCTAGCGGGAAACAATGAGCAGTTCTTC,CASSPRLAGNNEQFF
TRBJ2-1,TRBV5-4,TRBD2,-,TGTGCCAGCAGCTTACGACTAGCGGTGAATGAGCAGTTCTTC,CASSLRLAVNEQFF
TRBJ2-7,TRBV21-1,-,once,TGTGCCAGCAGCAAAAGGGGGTCCGGGACTAGCGGCTACGAGCAGTACTTC,CASSKRGSGTSGYEQYF
TRBJ2-7,TRBV7-6,TRBD2,-,TGTGCCAGCAGCCCGGGACTAGCGGGAGCCTACGAGCAGTACTTC,CASSPGLAGAYEQYF
TRBJ2-7,TRBV5-4,TRBD1,-,TGTGCCAGCAGTTATCCGACCGGGACAGGGATCGAGCAGTACTTC,CASSYPTGTGIEQYF
TRBJ2-7,TRBV5-4,TRBD2,-,TGTGCCAGCAGCTTAGATGTGCGGGAGGACGAGCAGTACTTC,CASSLDVREDEQYF
TRBJ2-7,TRBV27,TRBD1,-,TGTGCCAGCAGCTATACCGGGACAGGGGCCTACGAGCAGTACTTC,CASSYTGTGAYEQYF
TRBJ2-7,TRBV15,TRBD2,-,TGTGCCACCAGCAGAGGTATCGGGATACTAGCGAAGGTAGCCGAGCAGTACTTC,CATSRGIGILAKVAEQYF
TRBJ2-1,TRBV4-1,-,once,TGCGCCAGCAGCCAAGGGTTGGGACTCGGGGTTGAGCAGTTCTTC,CASSQGLGLGVEQFF
TRBJ1-2,TRBV2,-,few,TGTGCCAGCAGTGAAGGCAGTAACTATGGCTACACCTTC,CASSEGSNYGYTF
TRBJ2-7,TRBV2,TRBD1,-,TGTGCCAGCAGTAGGAGTGGGACAGCCCCCTACGAGCAGTACTTC,CASSRSGTAPYEQYF
TRBJ2-1,TRBV5-1,-,-,TGCGCCAGCAGCCGTGAGGGAAATGAGCAGTTCTTC,CASSREGNEQFF
TRBJ2-7,TRBV4-1,TRBD1,-,TGCGCCAGCAGCCGGACCGGGACAGGGATAAACGAGCAGTACTTC,CASSRTGTGINEQYF
TRBJ2-1,TRBV29-1,TRBD2,-,TGCAGCGTAGCGGGAGCCAATGAGCAGTTCTTC,CSVAGANEQFF
TRBJ2-1,TRBV5-1,TRBD2,-,TGCGCCAGCAGCTCCGGACTAGCGGGAGCGGGTGATGAGCAGTTCTTC,CASSSGLAGAGDEQFF
TRBJ1-1,TRBV4-2,-,-,TGTGCCAGCAGCCAATCCGCGGGGAACACTGAAGCTTTCTTT,CASSQSAGNTEAFF
TRBJ2-7,TRBV19,TRBD1,-,TGTGCCAGTAGTATCGCGGTACAGGGGTACGAGCAGTACTTC,CASSIAVQGYEQYF
TRBJ2-7,TRBV6-1,-,-,TGTGCCAGCAGTGAAAGGAGGGGTACCTACGAGCAGTACTTC,CASSERRGTYEQYF
TRBJ2-7,TRBV5-1,-,-,TGCGCCAGCAGCGGCGGGTCCAATGGGCCCGAGCAGTACTTC,CASSGGSNGPEQYF
TRBJ2-1,TRBV2,TRBD2,-,TGTGCCAGCGCAGGAGGACTAGCGGGAGGGTCGCAGTTCTTC,CASAGGLAGGSQFF
TRBJ2-4,TRBV15,-,-,TGTGCCACCGGTGATAGGAGGGAAAGAGTGGCCAAAAACATTCAGTACTTC,CATGDRRERVAKNIQYF
TRBJ2-1,TRBV9,TRBD2,-,TGTGCCAGCAGCGTAGACCCCCTAGCGGGAGTATCAAATGAGCAGTTCTTC,CASSVDPLAGVSNEQFF
TRBJ2-7,TRBV6-4,TRBD1,-,TGTGCCAGCAGTGACTCGAGAGGCCCGGGACAGGTGAATTACGAGCAGTACTTC,CASSDSRGPGQVNYEQYF
TRBJ1-3,TRBV9,-,-,TGTGCCAGCAGCGTAGCGGGAACGGGAAACACCATATATTTT,CASSVAGTGNTIYF
TRBJ2-1,TRBV4-1,-,-,TGCGCCAGCAGCCTCATTAGTGGGAGCTCCTACAATGAGCAGTTCTTC,CASSLISGSSYNEQFF
TRBJ2-5,TRBV19,TRBD1,-,TGTGCCAGTAGTATCGGGACAGAAGAGACCCAGTACTTC,CASSIGTEETQYF
TRBJ1-2,TRBV28,TRBD1,-,TGTGCCAGCAGTACTACCGGGACAGAACTACCCTATGGCTACACCTTC,CASSTTGTELPYGYTF
TRBJ1-1,TRBV2,-,-,TGTGCCAGCAGAAAGGACAGGAACACTGAAGCTTTCTTT,CASRKDRNTEAFF
TRBJ2-1,TRBV27,-,-,TGTGCCAGCCGTATCCGCGGCGGGAACACCTACAATGAGCAGTTCTTC,CASRIRGGNTYNEQFF
TRBJ2-3,TRBV7-2,-,-,TGTGCCAGCAGCTTAAGATCGGGCACAGATACGCAGTATTTT,CASSLRSGTDTQYF
TRBJ1-1,TRBV28,-,-,TGTGCCAGCAGTTTATGGTCTGGGGCCACTGAAGCTTTCTTT,CASSLWSGATEAFF
TRBJ2-1,TRBV5-6,TRBD1,-,TGTGCCAGCAGCTTGGGGGGGACAGATTACTACAATGAGCAGTTCTTC,CASSLGGTDYYNEQFF
TRBJ1-2,TRBV19,-,-,TGTGCCAGTAGTGGGGCAGGGGCTGGCTACACCTTC,CASSGAGAGYTF
TRBJ2-1,TRBV10-3,-,-,TGTGCCTCAGGACTCCAACACTACAATGAGCAGTTCTTC,CASGLQHYNEQFF
TRBJ2-3,TRBV9,-,-,TGTGCCAGCAGCCGTAAGCCTGGGCTGTTAGATACGCAGTATTTT,CASSRKPGLLDTQYF
TRBJ2-1,TRBV7-8,TRBD2,-,TGTGCCAGCAGCTTACCATCTAGCGGGAGCTCCTACAATGAGCAGTTCTTC,CASSLPSSGSSYNEQFF
TRBJ2-7,TRBV9,-,-,TGTGCCAGCAGTCCCGGACAGAACTCCTACGAGCAGTACTTC,CASSPGQNSYEQYF
TRBJ1-5,TRBV7-8,-,-,TGTGCCAGCAGCTCAGTACAGGATTGGGGCAATCAGCCCCAGCATTTT,CASSSVQDWGNQPQHF
TRBJ1-1,TRBV6-1,-,few,TGTGCCAGCGTATACCTAGGGCGGGACACTGAAGCTTTCTTT,CASVYLGRDTEAFF
TRBJ2-1,TRBV9,-,-,TGTGCCAGCAGTGCCTGGGCGACGAGCTCCTACAATGAGCAGTTCTTC,CASSAWATSSYNEQFF
TRBJ1-1,TRBV6-5,-,-,TGTGCCAGCAGTTACTCTCACAGTCTGGGGAACACTGAAGCTTTCTTT,CASSYSHSLGNTEAFF
TRBJ2-7,TRBV28,-,-,TGTGCCAGCAGTGACCTCGTGACTGATTCCTACGAGCAGTACTTC,CASSDLVTDSYEQYF